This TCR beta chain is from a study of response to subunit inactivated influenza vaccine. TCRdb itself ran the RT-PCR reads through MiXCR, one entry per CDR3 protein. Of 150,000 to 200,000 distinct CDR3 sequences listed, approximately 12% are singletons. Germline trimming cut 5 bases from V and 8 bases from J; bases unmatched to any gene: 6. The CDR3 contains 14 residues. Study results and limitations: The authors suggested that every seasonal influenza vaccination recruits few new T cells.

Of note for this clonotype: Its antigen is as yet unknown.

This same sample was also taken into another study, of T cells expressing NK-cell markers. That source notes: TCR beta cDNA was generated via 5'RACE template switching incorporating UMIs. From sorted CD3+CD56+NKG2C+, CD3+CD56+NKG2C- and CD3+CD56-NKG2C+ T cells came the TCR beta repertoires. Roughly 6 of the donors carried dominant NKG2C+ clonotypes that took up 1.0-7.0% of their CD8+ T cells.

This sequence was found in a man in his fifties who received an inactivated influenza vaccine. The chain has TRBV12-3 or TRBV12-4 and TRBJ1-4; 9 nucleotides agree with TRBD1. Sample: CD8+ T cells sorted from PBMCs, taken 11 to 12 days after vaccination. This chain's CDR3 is CASSPQGAWEKLFF. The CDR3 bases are TGTGCCAGCAGTCCACAGGGGGCTTGGGAAAAACTGTTTTTT.